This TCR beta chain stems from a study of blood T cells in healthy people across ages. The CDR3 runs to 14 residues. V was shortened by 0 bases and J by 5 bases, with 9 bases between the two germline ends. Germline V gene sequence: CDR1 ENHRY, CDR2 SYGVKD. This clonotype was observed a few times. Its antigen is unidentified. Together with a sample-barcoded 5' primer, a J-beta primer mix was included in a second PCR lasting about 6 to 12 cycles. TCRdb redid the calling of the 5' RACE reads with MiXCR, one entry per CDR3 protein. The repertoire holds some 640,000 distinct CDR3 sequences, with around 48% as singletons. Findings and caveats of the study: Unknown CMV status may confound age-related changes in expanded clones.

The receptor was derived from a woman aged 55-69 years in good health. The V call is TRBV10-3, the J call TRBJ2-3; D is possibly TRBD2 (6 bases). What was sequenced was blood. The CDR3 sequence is CAISESRDLDTQYF. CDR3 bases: TGTGCCATCAGTGAGTCCCGGGACTTAGATACGCAGTATTTT.